Following are 30 T cell receptor beta chains from one sample sequenced in a study of blood T cell repertoires in COVID-19. Clones were read by immunoSEQ multiplex PCR, and TCRdb kept only the in-frame ones, dropping some. The table records 50,000 to 70,000 clones, about 90% of them present only once. Sequenced material: peripheral blood. The receptors come from a human donor with active COVID-19. The donor label of this sample is uncertain.

The chain recombines TRBV5-1 with TRBJ1-2; TRBD1 might be the D (5 bases). Germline assignment: CDR1 SGHRS and CDR2 YFSETQ. The V end lost 3 bases, the J end lost 1 base, and 10 bases lay between the germline ends. CDR3 length: 14 amino acids. CDR3 sequence reads: CASSSGLINYGYTF. CDR3 bases: TGCGCCAGCAGCTCGGGACTGATTAACTATGGCTACACCTTC.

A few counts support this clone. The gene calls are TRBV3-1 (or the pseudogene TRBV3-2) and TRBJ2-1, with 8 positions matching TRBD1. The CDR3 is made up of 15 amino acids. Looked up from germline, CDR1 is LGHDT and CDR2 is YNNKEL (reference sequence). V lost 0 bases and J lost 4; bases outside the gene matches: 2. The CDR3: CASSQDNRGYNEQFF. The CDR3 nucleotides are TGTGCCAGCAGCCAAGATAACAGGGGGTACAATGAGCAGTTCTTC.

This rearrangement joins TRBV30 to TRBJ2-1, with 8 nucleotides matching TRBD2. The germline V gene encodes CDR1 GTSNPN and CDR2 SVGIG (reference sequence). The length of the CDR3 is 13 residues. V shed 3 bases, J shed 10 bases, and the junction held 8 bases outside the gene matches. CDR3 DNA sequence: TGTGCCTGGAGCCCGGGGGGGCTGGACGAGCAGTTCTTC. It is translated as CAWSPGGLDEQFF.

The chain employs TRBV5-6 and TRBJ2-2; the match to TRBD1 covers 8 bases. The germline CDR1 and CDR2 sequences are SGHDT and YYEEEE. After removal of 4 bases from V and 1 base from J, the junction contained 3 bases not matched to a gene. The CDR3 is 15 amino acids. CDR3 nucleotides: TGTGCCAGCAGCCGGGACAGGATGAACACCGGGGAGCTGTTTTTT. Its protein is CASSRDRMNTGELFF.

The CDR3 nucleotides are TGTGCCAGCAGTCCCGGGACAGGGTCCCAAGAGACCCAGTACTTC. Translating gives CASSPGTGSQETQYF. The V and J genes are TRBV6-2 or TRBV6-3 and TRBJ2-5, with TRBD1 matching 9 bases. The V gene's germline CDR1 is MNHEY and CDR2 SVGEGT. CDR3 length equals 15 residues. The V and J ends lost 5 bases and 1 base, in that order; junction bases with no gene match: 5.

The chain has TRBV7-2 and TRBJ2-5, with TRBD2 matching over 7 bases. Germline V gives CDR1 SGHTA, CDR2 FQGNSA. The length of the CDR3 is 13 residues. The J segment lost 8 bases and the V segment lost 5 bases, leaving 8 bases of the junction unmatched. Here the CDR3 reads CASSTVGGRTQYF. In DNA, the CDR3 is TGTGCCAGCAGCACAGTGGGAGGGCGAACCCAGTACTTC.

The chain is built from TRBV29-1 and TRBJ1-2; the match to TRBD1 covers 8 bases. The CDR3 is made up of 11 amino acids. The V gene's germline CDR1 is SQVTM and CDR2 ANQGSEA. The V and J ends lost 7 bases and 6 bases, in that order; junction bases with no gene match: 4. CDR3 nucleotides: TGCAGCGAGAAACAGGGGGATGGCTACACCTTC. It specifies CSEKQGDGYTF. The variable domain in full, completed from reference TRBV29-1 and TRBJ1-2, reads SAVISQKPSRDICQRGTSLTIQCQVDSQVTMMFWYRQQPGQSLTLIATANQGSEATYESGFVIDKFPISRPNLTFSTLTVSNMSPEDSSIYLCSEKQGDGYTFGSGTRLTVV.

This clone was counted only a few times. This chain's CDR3 is CASSLAGDSYGYTF. As DNA, the CDR3 is TGTGCCAGCAGCTTAGCGGGGGACAGCTATGGCTACACCTTC. The J gene is TRBJ1-2, the V gene TRBV7-9; 7 positions match TRBD1. The CDR3 is made up of 14 amino acids. J lost 4 bases, V lost 0 bases, and 2 bases had no gene match. Germline loops: CDR1 SEHNR, CDR2 FQNEAQ (reference sequence). Filled out from reference TRBV7-9 and TRBJ1-2, the complete variable domain reads DTGVSQNPRHKITKRGQNVTFRCDPISEHNRLYWYRQTLGQGPEFLTYFQNEAQLEKSRLLSDRFSAERPKGSFSTLEIQRTEQGDSAMYLCASSLAGDSYGYTFGSGTRLTVV.

This clone was seen a few times. The chain links TRBV5-1 to TRBJ1-4; 11 bases match TRBD1. Germline CDR1 and CDR2: SGHRS and YFSETQ. J was trimmed by 0 bases and V by 4 bases; bases with no gene match: 5. The CDR3 covers 17 residues. CDR3 residues: CASSTRTGGSTNEKLFF. The CDR3 DNA sequence: TGCGCCAGCAGCACGAGGACAGGGGGCTCAACTAATGAAAAACTGTTTTTT. The full variable domain, with the rest looked up from reference TRBV5-1 and TRBJ1-4, is KAGVTQTPRYLIKTRGQQVTLSCSPISGHRSVSWYQQTPGQGLQFLFEYFSETQRNKGNFPGRFSGRQFSNSRSEMNVSTLELGDSALYLCASSTRTGGSTNEKLFFGSGTQLSVL.

The CDR3 coding sequence is TGTGCCTGGGCCACAGAGAATACGCAGTATTTT. Translating it yields CAWATENTQYF. The J gene is TRBJ2-3, the V gene TRBV30, with D unclear. V was shortened by 5 bases and J by 7 bases, with 10 bases between the two germline ends. Per the germline V gene, CDR1 is GTSNPN and CDR2 is SVGIG (reference sequence). The CDR3 is made up of 11 amino acids.

The chain links TRBV9 to TRBJ2-2; 7 bases are shared with TRBD1. The CDR3 sequence is 15 residues long. CDR1 SGDLS and CDR2 YYNGEE come from the germline V gene. After removal of 0 bases from V and 6 bases from J, the junction contained 5 bases not matched to a gene. The CDR3 DNA reads as TGTGCCAGCAGCGTAGAACCAGGGGGATCCGGGGAGCTGTTTTTT. Protein sequence: CASSVEPGGSGELFF. The full variable domain, rest sourced from reference TRBV9 and TRBJ2-2, is DSGVTQTPKHLITATGQRVTLRCSPRSGDLSVYWYQQSLDQGLQFLIQYYNGEERAKGNILERFSAQQFPDLHSELNLSSLELGDSALYFCASSVEPGGSGELFFGEGSRLTVL.

The chain combines TRBV6-6 with TRBJ1-3, with 9 bases fitting TRBD1. V was clipped by 5 bases and J by 5 bases; unmatched bases: 16. This CDR3 is 18 amino acids long. Germline lookup yields CDR1 MNHNY and CDR2 SVGAGI (reference sequence). The CDR3 DNA reads as TGTGCCAGCAGTCCGTTTAACCGGGACAGGGTCCTTCGAAACACCATATATTTT. The encoded protein is CASSPFNRDRVLRNTIYF.

This chain links TRBV9 with TRBJ2-3; TRBD1 matches 10 bases. The CDR3 is 16 amino acids. Germline CDR1 and CDR2: SGDLS and YYNGEE. Trimming removed 0 bases from V and 3 bases from J; junction bases left unmatched: 4. The DNA for the CDR3 is TGTGCCAGCAGCGTAGGGACAGGGGGATGGACAGATACGCAGTATTTT. The encoded protein is CASSVGTGGWTDTQYF.

This clone was observed a handful of times. This chain connects TRBV14 to TRBJ1-2; D unresolved. V lost 0 bases, J lost 3 bases, and 2 bases lay in between. The germline V gene encodes CDR1 SGHDN and CDR2 FVKESK. This CDR3 has 12 residues. Written as DNA, the CDR3 is TGTGCCAGCAGCCAAGACTACTATGGCTACACCTTC. Translated, it gives CASSQDYYGYTF.

This clone has only one observation. The chain recombines TRBV4-3 with TRBJ2-1; D not resolved. Germline V gene sequence: CDR1 LGHNA, CDR2 YSLEER. This CDR3 comprises 16 residues. Trimming took 0 bases from V and 1 from J, leaving 10 bases between them. The DNA for the CDR3 is TGCGCCAGCAGCCAAGATATCGAGGTTTCCTACAATGAGCAGTTCTTC. It translates to CASSQDIEVSYNEQFF.

The chain employs TRBV7-9 and TRBJ1-2; 8 nucleotides agree with TRBD1. The J segment lost 7 bases and the V segment lost 7 bases, leaving 14 bases of the junction unmatched. CDR1 and CDR2 (germline): SEHNR, FQNEAQ (reference sequence). The CDR3 has 15 residues. CDR3 amino acids: CASIVSNGQGLGYTF. The CDR3 coding sequence is TGTGCCAGCATCGTCTCCAACGGACAGGGCCTTGGCTACACCTTC.

The V call is TRBV25-1, the J call TRBJ2-7, with D possibly being TRBD1 (5 bases). The CDR3 has 16 amino acids. Germline V CDR1 and CDR2: MGHDK, SYGVNS. The V end lost 4 bases, the J end lost 2 bases, and 18 bases lay between the germline ends. The CDR3 region has the DNA TGTGCCAGCAGTGGGTCTACAGGTAGGCCCACCTACGAGCAGTACTTC. Its translation is CASSGSTGRPTYEQYF.

V is TRBV2 and J is TRBJ2-7, with 7 positions matching TRBD1. The CDR3 has 14 residues. V dropped 4 bases and J dropped 4; count of bases not matched to a gene: 7. Germline CDR1 is SNHLY and CDR2 is FYNNEI. CDR3 nucleotide sequence: TGTGCCAGCAGTGGGCCAGGGGGTGGTTACGAGCAGTACTTC. Residues: CASSGPGGGYEQYF.

V gene TRBV5-1 combines with J gene TRBJ1-6, with D possibly TRBD1 on 6 matching bases. Germline loops: CDR1 SGHRS, CDR2 YFSETQ. There are 13 residues in the CDR3. V was shortened by 0 bases and J by 10 bases, with 8 bases between the two germline ends. The CDR3 DNA reads TGCGCCAGCAGCTTGGACAGGGTGTCACCCCTCCACTTT. The encoded protein is CASSLDRVSPLHF.

The sample holds a few counts of this clone. V gene TRBV28 combines with J gene TRBJ2-7; possible D gene TRBD2, 5 bases. Looked up from germline, CDR1 is MDHEN and CDR2 is SYDVKM. The V gene lost 7 bases and the J gene lost 5 bases, with 24 bases spanning the gap. The CDR3 extends over 16 amino acids. The CDR3 DNA is TGTGCCAGCACCACTTCGGACTCATACATCGTCGACGAGCAGTACTTC. Amino acids: CASTTSDSYIVDEQYF.

This CDR3 reads CASSSLQETQYF. Written as DNA, the CDR3 is TGTGCCAGCAGTTCCCTTCAAGAGACCCAGTACTTC. The genes are TRBV2 and TRBJ2-5; D not certain. The CDR3 runs to 12 residues. V was shortened by 5 bases and J by 2 bases, with 6 bases between the two germline ends. Germline-derived CDR1 and CDR2 are SNHLY and FYNNEI.

The chain joins TRBV30 to TRBJ1-6, with D uncertain. Per the germline V gene, CDR1 is GTSNPN and CDR2 is SVGIG (reference sequence). The CDR3 loop spans 15 amino acids. Trimming cost V 0 bases and J 2 bases, with 8 bases left between them. The CDR3 coding sequence is TGTGCCTGGAGTGTAAACACAGCCTATAATTCACCCCTCCACTTT. Its protein product is CAWSVNTAYNSPLHF.

The chain uses TRBV4-2 and TRBJ2-7; 10 bases are shared with TRBD2. The J segment lost 4 bases and the V segment lost 1 base, leaving 7 bases of the junction unmatched. The CDR3 loop spans 16 amino acids. CDR1 LGHNA and CDR2 YNFKEQ come from the germline V gene. CDR3 in DNA: TGTGCCAGCAGCCAAGTTGGACTAGCGGAGAAATACGAGCAGTACTTC. Its protein is CASSQVGLAEKYEQYF.

The chain has TRBV7-9 and TRBJ2-1; D might be TRBD1 (6 bases). The CDR3 consists of 13 residues. Germline CDR1 and CDR2: SEHNR and FQNEAQ (reference sequence). Trimming removed 5 bases at V and 6 bases at J, with 11 bases between. This chain's CDR3 is CASSPDRLNEQFF. In DNA form, the CDR3 reads TGTGCCAGCAGCCCAGACAGGCTCAATGAGCAGTTCTTC.

This chain joins TRBV3-1 (or the pseudogene TRBV3-2) and TRBJ2-5, with D possibly TRBD1 on 5 matching bases. V was shortened by 1 base and J by 2 bases, with 11 bases between the two germline ends. CDR1 and CDR2 from the germline V gene are LGHDT and YNNKEL (reference sequence). CDR3 length: 15 residues. CDR3 protein: CASSQGWGRQETQYF. For the CDR3, the DNA is TGTGCCAGCAGCCAAGGATGGGGCAGGCAAGAGACCCAGTACTTC.

The chain is built from TRBV5-1 and TRBJ1-1; the match to TRBD1 covers 8 bases. Germline V gene sequence: CDR1 SGHRS, CDR2 YFSETQ. The CDR3 contains 14 residues. V shed 5 bases, J shed 4 bases, and the junction held 7 bases outside the gene matches. The CDR3 coding sequence is TGCGCCAGCAGATCCGGGACAGGCGGCACTGAAGCTTTCTTT. Its protein is CASRSGTGGTEAFF. Full variable domain (outside the CDR3, taken from reference TRBV5-1 and TRBJ1-1): KAGVTQTPRYLIKTRGQQVTLSCSPISGHRSVSWYQQTPGQGLQFLFEYFSETQRNKGNFPGRFSGRQFSNSRSEMNVSTLELGDSALYLCASRSGTGGTEAFFGQGTRLTVV.

The V gene is TRBV19, the J gene TRBJ2-1, with 8 bases fitting TRBD2. Germline loops: CDR1 LNHDA, CDR2 SQIVND (reference sequence). V was clipped by 8 bases and J by 3 bases; unmatched bases: 9. CDR3 length: 15 residues. The CDR3 sequence: CASQRTSQFYNEQFF. The CDR3 DNA is TGTGCCAGTCAGCGGACTAGCCAATTCTACAATGAGCAGTTCTTC.

This chain connects TRBV4-3 to TRBJ2-3, with TRBD2 identical over 15 bases. The CDR3 has 20 residues. Losses at the gene ends were 4 bases for V and 2 bases for J; bases not matched to a gene: 13. Per germline, CDR1 LGHNA and CDR2 YSLEER. Here the CDR3 reads CASSPSGTSGGPPPTDTQYF. In DNA, the CDR3 is TGCGCCAGCAGCCCAAGCGGGACTAGCGGGGGGCCCCCCCCCACAGATACGCAGTATTTT.

This chain joins TRBV7-9 and TRBJ1-4; D might be TRBD1 (5 bases). Germline CDR1 SEHNR, CDR2 FQNEAQ (reference sequence). Trimming shortened V by 1 base and J by 2 bases, and 14 bases separated the two germline ends. The CDR3 contains 17 residues. CDR3 protein: CASSLGAGLNTNEKLFF. The CDR3 nucleotides read TGTGCCAGCAGCTTAGGAGCAGGGCTTAATACTAATGAAAAACTGTTTTTT.

The chain uses TRBV6-5 and TRBJ1-2; 10 bases are a match to TRBD1. Trimming at V came to 7 bases and at J to 7 bases, leaving 9 bases not matched to a gene. CDR1 and CDR2 (germline): MNHEY, SVGAGI. The CDR3 is 14 residues long. The CDR3 DNA follows: TGTGCCAGCACCAAGGGGACAGGGGTTAGTGGCTACACCTTC. It is translated as CASTKGTGVSGYTF.